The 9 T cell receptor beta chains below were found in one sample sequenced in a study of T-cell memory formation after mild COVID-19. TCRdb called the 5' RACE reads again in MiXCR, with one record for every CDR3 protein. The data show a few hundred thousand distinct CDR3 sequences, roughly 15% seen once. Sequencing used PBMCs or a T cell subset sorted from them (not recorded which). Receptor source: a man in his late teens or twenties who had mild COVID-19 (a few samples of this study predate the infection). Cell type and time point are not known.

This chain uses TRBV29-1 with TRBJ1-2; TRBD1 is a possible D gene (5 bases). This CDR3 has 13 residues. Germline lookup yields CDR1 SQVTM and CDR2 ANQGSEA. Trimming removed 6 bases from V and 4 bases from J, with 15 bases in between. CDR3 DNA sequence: TGCAGCGTCGCTGGGGGGGGTTCCTATGGCTACACCTTC. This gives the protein CSVAGGGSYGYTF.

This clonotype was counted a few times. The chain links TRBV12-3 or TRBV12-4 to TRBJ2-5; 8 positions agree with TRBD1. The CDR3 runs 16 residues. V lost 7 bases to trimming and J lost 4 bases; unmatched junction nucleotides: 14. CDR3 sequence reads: CASTRGRGRFGETQYF. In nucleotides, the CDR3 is TGTGCCAGCACCCGGGGCAGGGGGCGATTTGGAGAGACCCAGTACTTC.

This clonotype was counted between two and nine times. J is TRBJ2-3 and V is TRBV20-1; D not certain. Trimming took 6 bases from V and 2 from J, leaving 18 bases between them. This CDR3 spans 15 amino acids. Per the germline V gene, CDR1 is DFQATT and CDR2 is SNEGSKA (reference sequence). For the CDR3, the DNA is TGCAGTGCGACTGAAGCCGGGCCGATCACAGATACGCAGTATTTT. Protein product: CSATEAGPITDTQYF.

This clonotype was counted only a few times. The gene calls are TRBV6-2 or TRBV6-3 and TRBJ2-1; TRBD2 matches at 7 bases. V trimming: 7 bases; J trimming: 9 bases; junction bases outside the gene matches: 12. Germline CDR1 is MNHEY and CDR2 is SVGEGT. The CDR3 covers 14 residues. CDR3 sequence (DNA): TGTGCCAGCACCGTTGGCGGGGGAGGGCGTGAGCAGTTCTTC. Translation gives CASTVGGGGREQFF.

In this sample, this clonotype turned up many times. The CDR3 DNA is TGTGCCAGCAGCTCAATCTCCTACGAGCAGTACTTC. It translates to CASSSISYEQYF. The genes are TRBV12-3 or TRBV12-4 and TRBJ2-7; no clear D. Trimming left V 6 bases short and J 0 bases short, with 6 bases between. The CDR3 consists of 12 residues.

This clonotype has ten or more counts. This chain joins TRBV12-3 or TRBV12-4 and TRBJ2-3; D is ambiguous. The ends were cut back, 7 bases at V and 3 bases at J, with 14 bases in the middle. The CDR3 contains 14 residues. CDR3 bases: TGTGCCAGCACCCTATGGCTCCCGACAGATACGCAGTATTTT. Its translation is CASTLWLPTDTQYF.

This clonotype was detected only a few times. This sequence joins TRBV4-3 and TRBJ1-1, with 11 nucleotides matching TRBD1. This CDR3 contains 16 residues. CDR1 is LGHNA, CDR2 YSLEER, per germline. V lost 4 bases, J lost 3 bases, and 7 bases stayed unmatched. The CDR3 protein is CASSLGTGGVDTEAFF. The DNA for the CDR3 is TGCGCCAGCAGCCTTGGGACAGGGGGAGTGGACACTGAAGCTTTCTTT.

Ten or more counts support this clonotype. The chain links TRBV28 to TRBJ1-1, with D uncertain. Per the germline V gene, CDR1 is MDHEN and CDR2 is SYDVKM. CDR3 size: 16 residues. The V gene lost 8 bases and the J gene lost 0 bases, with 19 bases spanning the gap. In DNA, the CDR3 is TGTGCCAGCGTCCCGTGGGCTACGACCATGAACACTGAAGCTTTCTTT. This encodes CASVPWATTMNTEAFF.

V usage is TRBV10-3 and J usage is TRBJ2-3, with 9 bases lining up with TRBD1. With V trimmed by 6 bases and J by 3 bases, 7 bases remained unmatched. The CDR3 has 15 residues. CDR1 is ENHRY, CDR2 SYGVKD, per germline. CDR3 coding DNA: TGTGCCATCAGGGGGACAGGGTCGGGAACAGATACGCAGTATTTT. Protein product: CAIRGTGSGTDTQYF.